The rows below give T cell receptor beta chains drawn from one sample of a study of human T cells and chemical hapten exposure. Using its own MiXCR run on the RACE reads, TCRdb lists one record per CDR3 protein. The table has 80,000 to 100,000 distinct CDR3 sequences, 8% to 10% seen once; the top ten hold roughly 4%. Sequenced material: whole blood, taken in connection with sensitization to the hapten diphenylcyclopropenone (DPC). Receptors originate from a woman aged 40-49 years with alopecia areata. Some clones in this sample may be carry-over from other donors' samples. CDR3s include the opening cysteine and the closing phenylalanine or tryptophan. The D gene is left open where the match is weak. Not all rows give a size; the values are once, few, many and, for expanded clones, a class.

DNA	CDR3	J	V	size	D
TGTGCCATTGGGTTGTCTAACTATGGCTACACCTTC	CAIGLSNYGYTF	TRBJ1-2	TRBV6-5	.	.
TGTGCCTCTTCTGGGAAATTACTCACAGATACGCAGTATTTT	CASSGKLLTDTQYF	TRBJ2-3	TRBV6-2/TRBV6-3	few	.
TGTGCCAGCAGCTTAGGACAGGGGTCCTACAATGAGCAGTTCTTC	CASSLGQGSYNEQFF	TRBJ2-1	TRBV7-2	.	TRBD1
TGTGCCAGCAGTTCTCTTCAGGGACGGCCCAAAAACATTCAGTACTTC	CASSSLQGRPKNIQYF	TRBJ2-4	TRBV6-6	many	.
TGCAGCGTTGTGGACCCATGGAACACTGAAGCTTTCTTT	CSVVDPWNTEAFF	TRBJ1-1	TRBV29-1	many	.
TGTGCCAGCAGTTTAGAGGGACAGGGGGGGAGCTACACCTTC	CASSLEGQGGSYTF	TRBJ1-2	TRBV28	many	TRBD1
TGCAGTGCTAGCGCCCCAGGGGCAACTAATGAAAAACTGTTTTTT	CSASAPGATNEKLFF	TRBJ1-4	TRBV20-1	many	.
TGTGCCAGCAGTTTAAGGACATACTCTGGAAACACCATATATTTT	CASSLRTYSGNTIYF	TRBJ1-3	TRBV12-3/TRBV12-4	many	.
TGTGCCAGCAGGAAGGACAGGGCCCAAGAGACCCAGTACTTC	CASRKDRAQETQYF	TRBJ2-5	TRBV12-3/TRBV12-4	many	TRBD1
TGTGCCAGCAGTTCAGCGGATGGCACAGATACGCAGTATTTT	CASSSADGTDTQYF	TRBJ2-3	TRBV6-5	few	.
TGTGCCAGCAGCCGCACCGGGGGACCGGACACAGATACGCAGTATTTT	CASSRTGGPDTDTQYF	TRBJ2-3	TRBV4-2	many	.
TGTGCCAGCAGTGCCGAAGCGGAGACCCAGTACTTC	CASSAEAETQYF	TRBJ2-5	TRBV6-6	many	.
TGTGCCAGCAGTTACATACAGGGGGAGACCCAGTACTTC	CASSYIQGETQYF	TRBJ2-5	TRBV6-2/TRBV6-3	few	TRBD1
TGTGCCAGCAGCCGAGGTCTTGGACAGGGTCGGTCTCATGGCTACACCTTC	CASSRGLGQGRSHGYTF	TRBJ1-2	TRBV3-1	.	TRBD1
TGCAGCGCTAATACAGGGGGCTCTTATGGCTACACCTTC	CSANTGGSYGYTF	TRBJ1-2	TRBV29-1	.	TRBD1
TGTGCCAGCAGTTTGTGGGGTGTAACCTCCTACGAGCAGTACTTC	CASSLWGVTSYEQYF	TRBJ2-7	TRBV28	many	.
TGTGCCAGCTCCCAGTGGGACGGAGGCTCCTACGAGCAGTACTTC	CASSQWDGGSYEQYF	TRBJ2-7	TRBV18	few	.
TGTGCCACCAGTGATTACGGGACAGGGGGCTCGGACACCGGGGAGCTGTTTTTT	CATSDYGTGGSDTGELFF	TRBJ2-2	TRBV24-1	many	TRBD1
TGTGCCAGCAGTGGGATATCAGGGATTTGGGACCTCCACTTT	CASSGISGIWDLHF	TRBJ1-6	TRBV2	many	.
TGCGCCAGCAGCCAAGACCCCAGACTAGCGAGGTCCAGTGATGAGCAGTTCTTC	CASSQDPRLARSSDEQFF	TRBJ2-1	TRBV4-1	few	TRBD2
TGCGCCAGCAGCCTCGGACAGGCCCTTACTCCAGCGTACGAGCAGTACTTC	CASSLGQALTPAYEQYF	TRBJ2-7	TRBV4-1	.	TRBD1
TGTGCCAGCTTGCAAGGGACCTATAATTCACCCCTCCACTTT	CASLQGTYNSPLHF	TRBJ1-6	TRBV7-3	.	.
TGTGCCAGCAGTGACGTCGGGGGTTCACCCCTCCACTTT	CASSDVGGSPLHF	TRBJ1-6	TRBV6-4	once	.
TGTGCCACCAGTGATTTGGATCGGACAGGGGGCGCCGGGGATCAGCCCCAGCATTTT	CATSDLDRTGGAGDQPQHF	TRBJ1-5	TRBV24-1	many	TRBD1
TGTGCCAGCACTCGCAGACCCCAGGGTGGGACCGGGGAGCTGTTTTTT	CASTRRPQGGTGELFF	TRBJ2-2	TRBV6-5	many	.
TGCGCCAGCAGCTTGACAGGGGGCGAGAACACCGGGGAGCTGTTTTTT	CASSLTGGENTGELFF	TRBJ2-2	TRBV5-1	.	TRBD1
TGTGCCAGCAGTCCCCCCTCAGTGGGAACCCTCCACTTT	CASSPPSVGTLHF	TRBJ1-6	TRBV6-6	many	.
TGTGCCACCCATGATGACTACGAGCAGTACTTC	CATHDDYEQYF	TRBJ2-7	TRBV10-3	many	.
TGTGCCAGCAGCCAAGATGCAGCTAGCACAGATACGCAGTATTTT	CASSQDAASTDTQYF	TRBJ2-3	TRBV4-2	.	.
TGTGCCAGCAGTTCTAGGCGGGGGGACAACGAGCAGTACTTC	CASSSRRGDNEQYF	TRBJ2-7	TRBV12-3/TRBV12-4	.	TRBD2
TGTGCCAGCAGTCCAGGGGATTGGGTTGGGGCTTTCTTT	CASSPGDWVGAFF	TRBJ1-1	TRBV12-3/TRBV12-4	.	.
TGTGCCAGCAGTTACGGACTAGCGAGCTCCTACGAGCAGTACTTC	CASSYGLASSYEQYF	TRBJ2-7	TRBV3-1	many	TRBD2
TGTGCCAGCAGCTCGCTGGGGACTAGCCCTGAGCAGTTCTTC	CASSSLGTSPEQFF	TRBJ2-1	TRBV7-2	.	TRBD2
TGTGCCACCAGTGACGTACAGGGGGCCGGTGAGACCCAGTACTTC	CATSDVQGAGETQYF	TRBJ2-5	TRBV24-1	few	TRBD1
TGTGCCAGCCCGACAGGGGGACTGGATGGCTACACCTTC	CASPTGGLDGYTF	TRBJ1-2	TRBV2	.	TRBD1
TGTGCCAGTCGGGGACAGGGACGCTCTGGGGCCAACGTCCTGACTTTC	CASRGQGRSGANVLTF	TRBJ2-6	TRBV7-6	.	TRBD1